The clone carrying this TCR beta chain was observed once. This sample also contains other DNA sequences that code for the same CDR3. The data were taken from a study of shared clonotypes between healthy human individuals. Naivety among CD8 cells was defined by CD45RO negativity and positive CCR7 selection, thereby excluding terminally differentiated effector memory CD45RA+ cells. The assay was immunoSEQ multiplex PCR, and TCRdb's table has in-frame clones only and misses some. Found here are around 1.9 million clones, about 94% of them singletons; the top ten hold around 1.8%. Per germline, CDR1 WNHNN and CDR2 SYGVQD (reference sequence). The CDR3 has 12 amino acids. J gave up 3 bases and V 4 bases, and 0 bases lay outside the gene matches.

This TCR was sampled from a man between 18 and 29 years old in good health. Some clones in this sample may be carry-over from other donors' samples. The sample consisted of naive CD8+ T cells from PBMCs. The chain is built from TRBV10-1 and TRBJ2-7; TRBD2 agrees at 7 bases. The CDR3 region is CASSAGGYEQYF. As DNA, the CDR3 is TGCGCCAGCAGTGCGGGAGGCTACGAGCAGTACTTC.